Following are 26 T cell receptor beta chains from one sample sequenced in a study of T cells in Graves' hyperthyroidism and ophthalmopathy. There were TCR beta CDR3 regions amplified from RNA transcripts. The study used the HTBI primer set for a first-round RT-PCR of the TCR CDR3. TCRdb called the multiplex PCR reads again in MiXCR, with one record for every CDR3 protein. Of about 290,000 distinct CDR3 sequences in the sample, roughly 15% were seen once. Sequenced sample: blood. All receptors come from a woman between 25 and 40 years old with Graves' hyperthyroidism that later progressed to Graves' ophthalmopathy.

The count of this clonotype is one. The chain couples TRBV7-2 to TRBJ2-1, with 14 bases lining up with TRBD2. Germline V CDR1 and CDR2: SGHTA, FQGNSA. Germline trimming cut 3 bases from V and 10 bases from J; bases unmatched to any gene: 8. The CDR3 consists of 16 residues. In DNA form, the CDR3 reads TGTGCCAGCAGCTTGGGGGGGACTAGCGGGAGTAAGGAGCAGTTCTTC. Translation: CASSLGGTSGSKEQFF. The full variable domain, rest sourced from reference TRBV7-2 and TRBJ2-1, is GAGVSQSPSNKVTEKGKDVELRCDPISGHTALYWYRQSLGQGLEFLIYFQGNSAPDKSGLPSDRFSAERTGGSVSTLTIQRTQQEDSAVYLCASSLGGTSGSKEQFFGPGTRLTVL.

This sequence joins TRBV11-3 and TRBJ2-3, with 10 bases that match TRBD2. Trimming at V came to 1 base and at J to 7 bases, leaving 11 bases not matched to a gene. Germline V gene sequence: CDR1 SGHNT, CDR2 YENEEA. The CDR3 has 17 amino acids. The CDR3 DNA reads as TGTGCCAGCAGCTTAGTCAATCAGCGGGAGGGGAAGTATACGCAGTATTTT. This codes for CASSLVNQREGKYTQYF.

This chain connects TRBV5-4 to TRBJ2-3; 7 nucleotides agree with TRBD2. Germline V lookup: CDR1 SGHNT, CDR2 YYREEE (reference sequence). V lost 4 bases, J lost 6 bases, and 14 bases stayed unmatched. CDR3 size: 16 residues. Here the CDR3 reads CASSGAGVGRMDTQYF. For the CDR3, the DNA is TGTGCCAGCAGCGGGGCGGGAGTGGGTAGGATGGATACGCAGTATTTT.

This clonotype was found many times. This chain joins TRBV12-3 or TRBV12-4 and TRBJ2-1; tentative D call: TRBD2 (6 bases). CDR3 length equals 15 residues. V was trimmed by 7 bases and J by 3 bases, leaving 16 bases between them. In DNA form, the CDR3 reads TGTGCCAGCACTCCTAGGGACTCGATCTACAATGAGCAGTTCTTC. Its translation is CASTPRDSIYNEQFF.

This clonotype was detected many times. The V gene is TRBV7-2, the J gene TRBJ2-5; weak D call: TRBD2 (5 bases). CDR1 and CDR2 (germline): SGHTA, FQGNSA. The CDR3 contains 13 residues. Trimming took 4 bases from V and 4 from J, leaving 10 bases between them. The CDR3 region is CASSSGFGETQYF. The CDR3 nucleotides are TGTGCCAGCAGCTCGGGATTCGGAGAGACCCAGTACTTC. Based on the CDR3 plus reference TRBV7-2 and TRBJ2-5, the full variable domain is GAGVSQSPSNKVTEKGKDVELRCDPISGHTALYWYRQSLGQGLEFLIYFQGNSAPDKSGLPSDRFSAERTGGSVSTLTIQRTQQEDSAVYLCASSSGFGETQYFGPGTRLLVL.

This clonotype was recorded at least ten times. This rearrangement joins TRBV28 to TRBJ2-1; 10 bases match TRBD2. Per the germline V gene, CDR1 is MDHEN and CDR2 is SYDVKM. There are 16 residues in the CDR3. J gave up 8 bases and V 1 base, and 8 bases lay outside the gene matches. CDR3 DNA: TGTGCCAGCAGTTTATTCGGTAGCGGGAGGTGGGATGAGCAGTTCTTC. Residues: CASSLFGSGRWDEQFF.

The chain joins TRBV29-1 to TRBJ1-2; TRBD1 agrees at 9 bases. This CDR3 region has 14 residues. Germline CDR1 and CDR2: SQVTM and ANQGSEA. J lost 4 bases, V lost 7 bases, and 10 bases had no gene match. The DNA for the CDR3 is TGCAGCGCAAAACACGGGACAGGGCTCTATGGCTACACCTTC. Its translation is CSAKHGTGLYGYTF. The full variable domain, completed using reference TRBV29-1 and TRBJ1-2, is SAVISQKPSRDICQRGTSLTIQCQVDSQVTMMFWYRQQPGQSLTLIATANQGSEATYESGFVIDKFPISRPNLTFSTLTVSNMSPEDSSIYLCSAKHGTGLYGYTFGSGTRLTVV.

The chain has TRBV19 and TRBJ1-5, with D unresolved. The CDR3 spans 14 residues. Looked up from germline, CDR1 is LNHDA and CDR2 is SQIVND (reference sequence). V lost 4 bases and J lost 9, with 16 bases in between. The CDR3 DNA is TGTGCCAGTAGTAAGTTGTCAGGTCAGGTGCCCCAGCATTTT. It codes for CASSKLSGQVPQHF. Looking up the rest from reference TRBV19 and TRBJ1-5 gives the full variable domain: DGGITQSPKYLFRKEGQNVTLSCEQNLNHDAMYWYRQDPGQGLRLIYYSQIVNDFQKGDIAEGYSVSREKKESFPLTVTSAQKNPTAFYLCASSKLSGQVPQHFGDGTRLSIL.

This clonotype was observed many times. As DNA, the CDR3 is TGTGCCAGCAGCTCTTACTCGGGAGTCCTTCCCGAGCAGTACTTC. Translating it yields CASSSYSGVLPEQYF. The rearrangement links TRBV5-4 to TRBJ2-7; perhaps TRBD2 as D (6 bases). V gave up 3 bases and J gave up 6 bases, with 19 bases separating them. This CDR3 is built from 15 residues. Germline V gene data show CDR1 as SGHNT and CDR2 as YYREEE (reference sequence).

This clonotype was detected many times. In DNA, the CDR3 is TGTGCCAGCAGTGGGACAGGGGAAGAGACCCAGTACTTC. The encoded protein is CASSGTGEETQYF. The V and J genes are TRBV12-3 or TRBV12-4 and TRBJ2-5; 10 nucleotides line up with TRBD1. This CDR3 contains 13 residues. Trimming at V came to 5 bases and at J to 3 bases, leaving 0 bases not matched to a gene.

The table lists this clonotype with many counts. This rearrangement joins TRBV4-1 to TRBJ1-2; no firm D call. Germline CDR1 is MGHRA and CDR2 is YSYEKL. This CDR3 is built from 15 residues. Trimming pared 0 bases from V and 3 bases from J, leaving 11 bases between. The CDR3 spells CASSQEEGSHYGYTF. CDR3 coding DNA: TGCGCCAGCAGCCAAGAGGAGGGTTCGCACTATGGCTACACCTTC.

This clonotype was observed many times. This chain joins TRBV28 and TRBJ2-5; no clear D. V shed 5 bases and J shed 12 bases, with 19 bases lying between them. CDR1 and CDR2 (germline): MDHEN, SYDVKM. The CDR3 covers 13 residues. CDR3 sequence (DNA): TGTGCCAGCAGTCCGGGCCTCACCAGGAGTAAGTACTTC. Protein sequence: CASSPGLTRSKYF.

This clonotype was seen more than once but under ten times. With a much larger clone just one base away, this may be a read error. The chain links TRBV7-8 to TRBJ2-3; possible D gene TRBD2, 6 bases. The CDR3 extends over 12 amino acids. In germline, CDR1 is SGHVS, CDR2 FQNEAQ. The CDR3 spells CAGSSGGDTQYF. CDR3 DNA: TGTGCCGGCAGCTCCGGGGGAGATACGCAGTATTTT.

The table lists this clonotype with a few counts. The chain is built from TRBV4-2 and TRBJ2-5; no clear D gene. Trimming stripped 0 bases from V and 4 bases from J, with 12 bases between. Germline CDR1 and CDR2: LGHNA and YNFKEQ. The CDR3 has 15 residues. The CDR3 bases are TGTGCCAGCAGCCAAGAAATAGGTGGACGAGAGACCCAGTACTTC. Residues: CASSQEIGGRETQYF.

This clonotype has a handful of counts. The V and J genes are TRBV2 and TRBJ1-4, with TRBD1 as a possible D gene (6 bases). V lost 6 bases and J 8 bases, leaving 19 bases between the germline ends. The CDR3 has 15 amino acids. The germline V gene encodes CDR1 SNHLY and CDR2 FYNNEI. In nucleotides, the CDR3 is TGTGCCAGCAGCGCAACGACAGGACCCCCCGAAAAACTGTTTTTT. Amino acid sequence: CASSATTGPPEKLFF.

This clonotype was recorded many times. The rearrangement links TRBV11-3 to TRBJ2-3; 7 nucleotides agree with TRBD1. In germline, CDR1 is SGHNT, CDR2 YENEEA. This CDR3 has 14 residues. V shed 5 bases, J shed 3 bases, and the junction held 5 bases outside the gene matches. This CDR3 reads CASSTGRGTDTQYF. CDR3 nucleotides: TGTGCCAGCAGCACCGGCAGGGGGACAGATACGCAGTATTTT. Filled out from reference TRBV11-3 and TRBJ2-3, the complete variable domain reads EAGVVQSPRYKIIEKKQPVAFWCNPISGHNTLYWYLQNLGQGPELLIRYENEEAVDDSQLPKDRFSAERLKGVDSTLKIQPAELGDSAVYLCASSTGRGTDTQYFGPGTRLTVL.

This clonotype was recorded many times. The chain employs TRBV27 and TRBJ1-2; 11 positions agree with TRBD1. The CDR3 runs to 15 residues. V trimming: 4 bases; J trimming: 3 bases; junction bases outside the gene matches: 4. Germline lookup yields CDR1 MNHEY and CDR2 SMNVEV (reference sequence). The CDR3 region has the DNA TGTGCCAGCAGTTCCGGACAGGGGGCTTACTATGGCTACACCTTC. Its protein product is CASSSGQGAYYGYTF.

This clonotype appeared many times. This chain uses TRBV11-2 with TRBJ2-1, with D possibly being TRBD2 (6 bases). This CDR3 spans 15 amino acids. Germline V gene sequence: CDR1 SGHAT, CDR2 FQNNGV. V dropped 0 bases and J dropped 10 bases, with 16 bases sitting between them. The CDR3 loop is CASSLDRLAIGEQFF. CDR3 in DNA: TGTGCCAGCAGCTTAGATCGTCTAGCGATCGGGGAGCAGTTCTTC.

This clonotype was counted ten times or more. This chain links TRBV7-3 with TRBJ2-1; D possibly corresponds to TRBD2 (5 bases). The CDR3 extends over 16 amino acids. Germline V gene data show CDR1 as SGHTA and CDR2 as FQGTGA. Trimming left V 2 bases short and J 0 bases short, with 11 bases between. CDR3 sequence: CASSLEAGLSYNEQFF. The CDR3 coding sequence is TGTGCCAGCAGCTTAGAGGCGGGCCTCTCCTACAATGAGCAGTTCTTC.

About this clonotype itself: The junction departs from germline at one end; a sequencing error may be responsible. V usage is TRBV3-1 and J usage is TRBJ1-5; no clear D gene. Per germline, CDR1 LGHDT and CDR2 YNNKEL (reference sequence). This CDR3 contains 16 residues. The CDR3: CASGQGSGEGNQPQHF. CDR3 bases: TGTGCCAGCGGCCAAGGATCTGGGGAAGGCAATCAACCCCAGCATTTT.

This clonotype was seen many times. CDR3 protein: CATDIAGGEQYF. The CDR3 DNA is TGTGCCACCGATATAGCGGGAGGCGAGCAGTACTTC. The chain joins TRBV28 to TRBJ2-7, with 10 bases lining up with TRBD2. Germline V lookup: CDR1 MDHEN, CDR2 SYDVKM. Germline trimming cut 10 bases from V and 6 bases from J; bases unmatched to any gene: 6. This CDR3 has 12 residues. Full variable domain (rest looked up from reference TRBV28 and TRBJ2-7): DVKVTQSSRYLVKRTGEKVFLECVQDMDHENMFWYRQDPGLGLRLIYFSYDVKMKEKGDIPEGYSVSREKKERFSLILESASTNQTSMYLCATDIAGGEQYFGPGTRLTVT.

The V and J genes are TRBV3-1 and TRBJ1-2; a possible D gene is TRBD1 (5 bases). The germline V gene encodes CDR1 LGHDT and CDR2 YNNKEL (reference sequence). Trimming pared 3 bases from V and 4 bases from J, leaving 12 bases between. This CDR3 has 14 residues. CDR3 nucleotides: TGTGCCAGCAGCCAGGAGACAGACCCCTATGGCTACACCTTC. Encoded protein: CASSQETDPYGYTF.

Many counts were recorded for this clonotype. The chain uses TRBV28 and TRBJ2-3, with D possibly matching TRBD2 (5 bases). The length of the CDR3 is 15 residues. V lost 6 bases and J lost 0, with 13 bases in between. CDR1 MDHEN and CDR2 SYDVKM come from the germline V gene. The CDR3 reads CASRLGSGSTDTQYF. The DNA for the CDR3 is TGTGCCAGCAGGTTAGGGAGCGGTAGCACAGATACGCAGTATTTT.

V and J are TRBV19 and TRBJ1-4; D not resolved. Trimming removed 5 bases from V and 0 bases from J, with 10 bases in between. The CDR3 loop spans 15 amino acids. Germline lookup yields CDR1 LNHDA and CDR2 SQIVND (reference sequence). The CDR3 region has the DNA TGTGCCAGTAGTGCCGGTCTTGCAACTAATGAAAAACTGTTTTTT. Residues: CASSAGLATNEKLFF.

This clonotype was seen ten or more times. The CDR3 DNA follows: TGTGCCAGCAGCTTAACTAGCCCCGCCGATACGCAGTATTTT. Residues: CASSLTSPADTQYF. The chain uses TRBV7-9 and TRBJ2-3, with D tentatively TRBD2 (6 bases). Germline CDR1 SEHNR, CDR2 FQNEAQ (reference sequence). The CDR3 has 14 residues. V lost 2 bases and J 6 bases, leaving 12 bases between the germline ends.

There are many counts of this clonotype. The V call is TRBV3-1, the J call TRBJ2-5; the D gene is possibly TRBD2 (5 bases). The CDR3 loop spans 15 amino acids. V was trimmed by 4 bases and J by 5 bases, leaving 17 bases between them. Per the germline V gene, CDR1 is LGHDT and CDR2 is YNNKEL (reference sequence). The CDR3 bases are TGTGCCAGCAGCCCCGGAATCCGGGATCGTGAGACCCAGTACTTC. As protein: CASSPGIRDRETQYF.